What follows are 32 T cell receptor beta chains derived from one specimen sequenced in a study of blood T cell repertoires in COVID-19. TCRdb's copy holds only in-frame clones and misses some; the assay was immunoSEQ multiplex PCR. The table lists 70,000 to 85,000 clones, just over 85% of them singletons, with 22% in the top ten. The sample taken for sequencing was peripheral blood. Receptors were obtained from a woman of 80 years or more in a cohort sampled during active or convalescent COVID-19.

There are many counts of this clone. This chain's CDR3 is CASSLAGSYNEQFF. Written as DNA, the CDR3 is TGTGCCAGCAGCCTCGCGGGTAGTTACAATGAGCAGTTCTTC. This chain joins TRBV7-3 and TRBJ2-1; TRBD2 is a possible D gene (5 bases). Germline V gene lookup returns CDR1 SGHTA and CDR2 FQGTGA. V was trimmed by 5 bases and J by 4 bases, leaving 12 bases between them. The CDR3 length is 14 residues.

The chain has TRBV28 and TRBJ1-2, with D unresolved. The V and J ends lost 3 bases and 4 bases respectively, with 6 bases between them. The CDR3 has 12 amino acids. Per germline, CDR1 MDHEN and CDR2 SYDVKM. The CDR3 spells CASSFGSYGYTF. CDR3 bases: TGTGCCAGCAGTTTCGGTAGCTATGGCTACACCTTC.

This chain connects TRBV28 to TRBJ1-6; D might be TRBD1 (6 bases). The germline V and J ends were trimmed by 1 base and 16 bases, with 8 bases remaining between them. The V gene's germline CDR1 is MDHEN and CDR2 SYDVKM. The CDR3 covers 11 residues. The CDR3 reads CASSLSGVLHF. For the CDR3, the DNA is TGTGCCAGCAGTTTATCAGGGGTACTCCACTTT.

This clone came up a few times. The rearrangement uses TRBV2 and TRBJ1-6; D unresolved. The V gene lost 5 bases and the J gene lost 12 bases, with 11 bases spanning the gap. The CDR3 has 12 amino acids. Germline CDR1 is SNHLY and CDR2 is FYNNEI. Written as DNA, the CDR3 is TGTGCCAGCAGTCTTTATCGGGAACCCCTCCACTTT. It specifies CASSLYREPLHF.

This clone was observed once. The chain couples TRBV28 to TRBJ2-7; a weak D match, TRBD1 (6 bases). V gave up 9 bases and J gave up 4 bases, with 10 bases separating them. Germline values: CDR1 MDHEN, CDR2 SYDVKM. This CDR3 is 11 amino acids long. The CDR3 spells CARRTAYEQYF. The CDR3 bases are TGTGCCAGAAGGACAGCTTACGAGCAGTACTTC.

The chain is built from TRBV3-1 (or the pseudogene TRBV3-2) and TRBJ1-5, with D tentatively TRBD1 (6 bases). This CDR3 is built from 14 residues. In germline, CDR1 is LGHDT, CDR2 YNNKEL (reference sequence). V dropped 1 base and J dropped 6 bases, with 10 bases sitting between them. CDR3 nucleotide sequence: TGTGCCAGCAGCCAAGGAGGGGGAGTTCAGCCCCAGCATTTT. Its translation: CASSQGGGVQPQHF.

CDR3 residues: CASSFRGVGDEQFF. The CDR3 nucleotides read TGTGCCAGCAGCTTTCGGGGGGTAGGTGATGAGCAGTTCTTC. The J gene is TRBJ2-1, the V gene TRBV5-4; 7 bases fit TRBD2. Trimming cost V 2 bases and J 8 bases; bases outside gene matches: 7. The CDR3 has 14 amino acids. Per germline, CDR1 SGHNT and CDR2 YYREEE (reference sequence).

The chain recombines TRBV28 with TRBJ1-5; D is possibly TRBD1 (6 bases). Trimming pared 3 bases from V and 11 bases from J, leaving 17 bases between. This CDR3 contains 14 residues. Germline V gives CDR1 MDHEN, CDR2 SYDVKM. The CDR3 sequence is CASSFSGTRTAQHF. As DNA, the CDR3 is TGTGCCAGCAGTTTTTCTGGGACACGTACGGCCCAGCATTTT.

The chain has TRBV5-1 and TRBJ2-7, with 11 bases identical to TRBD1. Germline values: CDR1 SGHRS, CDR2 YFSETQ. V trimming: 4 bases; J trimming: 4 bases; junction bases outside the gene matches: 4. This CDR3 comprises 14 residues. The CDR3 DNA is TGCGCCAGCAGCGTGGACAGGGGGCGGTACGAGCAGTACTTC. Amino acid sequence: CASSVDRGRYEQYF.

V and J are TRBV11-2 and TRBJ1-4; 7 bases are a match to TRBD1. The J segment lost 3 bases and the V segment lost 3 bases, leaving 4 bases of the junction unmatched. The CDR3 covers 15 residues. The germline V gene encodes CDR1 SGHAT and CDR2 FQNNGV. CDR3 in amino acids: CASSLTGQPNEKLFF. In DNA form, the CDR3 reads TGTGCCAGCAGCTTGACGGGACAGCCTAATGAAAAACTGTTTTTT.

J is TRBJ2-3 and V is TRBV3-1 (or the pseudogene TRBV3-2); TRBD1 is a possible D gene (6 bases). Germline values: CDR1 LGHDT, CDR2 YNNKEL (reference sequence). The CDR3 has 14 residues. V lost 0 bases and J 6 bases, leaving 10 bases between the germline ends. The CDR3 coding sequence is TGTGCCAGCAGCCAAGATCAGGGGACGGATACGCAGTATTTT. It encodes CASSQDQGTDTQYF.

V usage is TRBV24-1 and J usage is TRBJ2-1, with 10 bases lining up with TRBD2. CDR1 is KGHDR and CDR2 is SFDVKD in the germline V gene. The V segment lost 4 bases and the J segment 6 bases; nucleotides outside the gene matches: 8. The CDR3 length is 16 residues. In DNA, the CDR3 is TGTGCCACCAGTGACCCCGGACTAGCGGTTCCCAATGAGCAGTTCTTC. Translated: CATSDPGLAVPNEQFF.

The rearrangement links TRBV2 to TRBJ1-6, with 8 bases lining up with TRBD1. With V trimmed by 6 bases and J by 7 bases, 8 bases remained unmatched. The CDR3 consists of 15 residues. Germline V gene sequence: CDR1 SNHLY, CDR2 FYNNEI. CDR3: CASSPPGQANSPLHF. CDR3 nucleotide sequence: TGTGCCAGCAGCCCCCCGGGACAGGCAAATTCACCCCTCCACTTT.

The chain has TRBV7-2 and TRBJ2-1, with 7 bases identical to TRBD2. V was pared by 1 base and J by 6 bases, with 6 bases of the junction left unmatched. Germline V gene sequence: CDR1 SGHTA, CDR2 FQGNSA. The CDR3 loop spans 15 amino acids. This CDR3 reads CASSLGGSITNEQFF. As DNA, the CDR3 is TGTGCCAGCAGCTTAGGCGGGAGTATTACCAATGAGCAGTTCTTC.

Here the CDR3 DNA reads TGTGCCACCAGTGACCCCGGAAGGGGGGGACAAGAGACCCAGTACTTC. As protein: CATSDPGRGGQETQYF. The chain combines TRBV24-1 with TRBJ2-5; maybe TRBD2 (7 bases). Per the germline V gene, CDR1 is KGHDR and CDR2 is SFDVKD. This CDR3 has 16 residues. The V gene lost 4 bases and the J gene lost 2 bases, with 16 bases spanning the gap.

The chain carries TRBV7-8 and TRBJ1-2, with no clear D. There are 14 residues in the CDR3. CDR1 and CDR2 from the germline V gene are SGHVS and FQNEAQ. V lost 2 bases to trimming and J lost 0 bases, with 7 bases between them. The DNA of the CDR3 is TGTGCCAGCAGCTTATTTAACTCTAACTATGGCTACACCTTC. Its translation is CASSLFNSNYGYTF.

V usage is TRBV5-6 and J usage is TRBJ1-1; D is ambiguous. Trimming took off 7 bases at V and 0 bases at J, with 13 bases between the two ends. Germline V gene lookup returns CDR1 SGHDT and CDR2 YYEEEE. This CDR3 contains 14 residues. Here the CDR3 reads CASSRARMNTEAFF. As DNA, the CDR3 is TGTGCCAGCTCGCGAGCTAGGATGAACACTGAAGCTTTCTTT.

V is TRBV7-9 and J is TRBJ2-5; TRBD1 might be the D (5 bases). CDR1 and CDR2 from the germline V gene are SEHNR and FQNEAQ (reference sequence). The CDR3 has 13 residues. V was shortened by 3 bases and J by 3 bases, with 8 bases between the two germline ends. The CDR3: CASSFFREETQYF. The CDR3, as DNA: TGTGCCAGCAGCTTCTTCAGGGAAGAGACCCAGTACTTC.

The V and J genes are TRBV10-1 and TRBJ2-5, with D possibly TRBD2 on 5 matching bases. This CDR3 comprises 12 residues. With 8 bases removed from V and 5 bases from J, the gap between germline ends came to 12 bases. Germline assignment: CDR1 WNHNN and CDR2 SYGVQD (reference sequence). The CDR3 reads CASGRSVETQYF. The CDR3 region has the DNA TGCGCCAGCGGGAGATCGGTGGAGACCCAGTACTTC.

The chain has TRBV12-3 or TRBV12-4 and TRBJ1-5; D gene unclear. The ends were cut back, 5 bases at V and 9 bases at J, with 11 bases in the middle. This CDR3 is built from 12 residues. The CDR3 sequence is CASSTPIPPQHF. The CDR3 DNA follows: TGTGCCAGCAGTACCCCTATACCGCCCCAGCATTTT.

This clone showed up just once. The chain has TRBV18 and TRBJ1-3; D is perhaps TRBD1 (6 bases). The germline CDR1 and CDR2 sequences are KGHSH and LQKENI. With 1 base removed from V and 1 base from J, the gap between germline ends came to 8 bases. This CDR3 is built from 15 residues. This chain's CDR3 is CASSPQGVSGNTIYF. In nucleotides, the CDR3 is TGTGCCAGCTCACCACAGGGGGTATCTGGAAACACCATATATTTT.

In nucleotides, the CDR3 is TGTGCCAGCAGTGCCGCTAGTCACTTAGGTCGGGGATATCCTGAAGCTTTCTTT. Translation gives CASSAASHLGRGYPEAFF. V is TRBV25-1 and J is TRBJ1-1; D is unclear. The germline CDR1 and CDR2 sequences are MGHDK and SYGVNS. The V end was cut by 4 bases, the J end by 6 bases, with 27 bases between. The CDR3 has 18 amino acids.

The chain couples TRBV9 to TRBJ2-4; TRBD2 agrees at 13 bases. The CDR3 is 17 residues long. After removal of 4 bases from V and 5 bases from J, the junction contained 9 bases not matched to a gene. The V gene's germline CDR1 is SGDLS and CDR2 YYNGEE. The CDR3 region has the DNA TGTGCCAGCAGCCCCGGGACTAGCGGGACCCCCCAAAACATTCAGTACTTC. Translation: CASSPGTSGTPQNIQYF. The variable domain in full, completed from reference TRBV9 and TRBJ2-4, reads DSGVTQTPKHLITATGQRVTLRCSPRSGDLSVYWYQQSLDQGLQFLIQYYNGEERAKGNILERFSAQQFPDLHSELNLSSLELGDSALYFCASSPGTSGTPQNIQYFGAGTRLSVL.

This chain connects TRBV15 to TRBJ2-1, with 7 bases identical to TRBD1. Germline CDR1 LNHNV, CDR2 YYDKDF (reference sequence). The V segment lost 5 bases and the J segment 6 bases; nucleotides outside the gene matches: 13. The CDR3 has 16 amino acids. This chain's CDR3 is CATSPGTAAPGNEQFF. The DNA for the CDR3 is TGTGCCACCAGCCCGGGGACAGCGGCTCCTGGCAATGAGCAGTTCTTC.

This clone appeared many times. The chain has TRBV12-3 or TRBV12-4 and TRBJ2-7, with D unresolved. CDR3 length: 12 residues. The V end was cut by 3 bases, the J end by 9 bases, with 12 bases between. The chain's CDR3 is CASSFREFGQYV. CDR3 bases: TGTGCCAGCAGTTTTCGAGAATTCGGGCAGTACGTC.

This clone turned up a few times. The chain employs TRBV6-1 and TRBJ1-2; 10 bases agree with TRBD1. The CDR3 contains 15 residues. Trimming cost V 0 bases and J 8 bases; bases outside gene matches: 6. Germline V gene sequence: CDR1 MNHNS, CDR2 SASEGT. In DNA, the CDR3 is TGTGCCAGCAGTGAAGCCCCGGGACAGGGGTCCGGCTACACCTTC. Translating gives CASSEAPGQGSGYTF.

This clone turned up a few times. V is TRBV11-2 and J is TRBJ2-7; D may be TRBD1 (6 bases). The CDR3 extends over 14 amino acids. Germline V gene data show CDR1 as SGHAT and CDR2 as FQNNGV. V lost 0 bases, J lost 6 bases, and 12 bases lay in between. The CDR3 here is CASSLDRGNGEQYF. The CDR3 bases are TGTGCCAGCAGCTTAGATAGGGGGAACGGCGAGCAGTACTTC.

The chain couples TRBV16 to TRBJ1-2; TRBD1 matches at 8 bases. From germline, CDR1 is KGHSY and CDR2 FQNENV. The V segment lost 0 bases and the J segment 5 bases; nucleotides outside the gene matches: 8. The CDR3 sequence is 16 residues long. In DNA form, the CDR3 reads TGTGCCAGCAGCCAATCGTTGCAGGGGGCACAGTATGGCTACACCTTC. Encoded protein: CASSQSLQGAQYGYTF.

This clone was recorded a few times. The V and J genes are TRBV9 and TRBJ2-2; D gene ambiguous. This CDR3 spans 12 amino acids. V lost 0 bases and J lost 8, with 5 bases in between. Germline V gene sequence: CDR1 SGDLS, CDR2 YYNGEE. CDR3: CASSVAQGELFF. The CDR3 nucleotides are TGTGCCAGCAGCGTAGCTCAGGGGGAGCTGTTTTTT.

The gene calls are TRBV7-9 and TRBJ2-7; D is possibly TRBD2 (6 bases). V lost 5 bases and J lost 3, with 17 bases in between. Germline CDR1 SEHNR, CDR2 FQNEAQ (reference sequence). The CDR3 is 15 amino acids. This CDR3 reads CASSPASAPLYEQYF. The DNA of the CDR3 is TGTGCCAGCAGCCCCGCTAGCGCCCCCCTCTACGAGCAGTACTTC. Supplemented by reference TRBV7-9 and TRBJ2-7, the full variable domain reads DTGVSQNPRHKITKRGQNVTFRCDPISEHNRLYWYRQTLGQGPEFLTYFQNEAQLEKSRLLSDRFSAERPKGSFSTLEIQRTEQGDSAMYLCASSPASAPLYEQYFGPGTRLTVT.

The rearrangement uses TRBV29-1 and TRBJ1-2, with 9 bases matching TRBD1. The CDR3 is 13 residues long. CDR1 SQVTM and CDR2 ANQGSEA come from the germline V gene. The trim removed 3 bases at V and 6 bases at J, leaving 5 bases unmatched. The CDR3 DNA is TGCAGCGTTGACTCCCGGACAGGGGATGGCTACACCTTC. Translation gives CSVDSRTGDGYTF.

This chain connects TRBV5-1 to TRBJ2-7; 10 bases are a match to TRBD2. CDR1 is SGHRS, CDR2 YFSETQ, per germline. The J segment lost 7 bases and the V segment lost 4 bases, leaving 8 bases of the junction unmatched. The CDR3 runs 14 residues. The CDR3 DNA follows: TGCGCCAGCAGCCGGGCTAGCGGGAGATGGGAGCAGTACTTC. Its protein is CASSRASGRWEQYF.